Each of the 28 T cell receptor beta chains below was sequenced from the same sample in a study of T-cell memory formation after mild COVID-19. One entry per CDR3 protein, called by TCRdb with MiXCR from the 5' RACE reads. Among about 280,000 distinct CDR3 sequences listed, around 8% were seen once. Sequences were obtained from PBMCs or a T cell subset sorted from them (not recorded which). These receptors were obtained from a man in his late teens or twenties who had mild COVID-19 (a few samples of this study predate the infection). Cell type and time point are not known.

The gene calls are TRBV7-9 and TRBJ2-2, with D unresolved. This CDR3 has 15 amino acids. CDR1 and CDR2 (germline): SEHNR, FQNEAQ (reference sequence). V was shortened by 11 bases and J by 2 bases, with 18 bases between the two germline ends. The CDR3 reads CAPSLGQANTGELFF. The CDR3 DNA sequence: TGTGCCCCCAGCTTAGGCCAGGCCAACACCGGGGAGCTGTTTTTT. Combining the CDR3 with reference TRBV7-9 and TRBJ2-2 gives the whole variable domain DTGVSQNPRHKITKRGQNVTFRCDPISEHNRLYWYRQTLGQGPEFLTYFQNEAQLEKSRLLSDRFSAERPKGSFSTLEIQRTEQGDSAMYLCAPSLGQANTGELFFGEGSRLTVL.

This sequence joins TRBV5-1 and TRBJ2-3; D not resolved. V was shortened by 3 bases and J by 2 bases, with 10 bases between the two germline ends. The CDR3 consists of 14 residues. The V gene's germline CDR1 is SGHRS and CDR2 YFSETQ. CDR3 in DNA: TGCGCCAGCAGCTCTAAAAGTACCACAGATACGCAGTATTTT. Translating gives CASSSKSTTDTQYF.

This clonotype occurred many times. J is TRBJ2-5 and V is TRBV5-1, with 7 nucleotides matching TRBD1. Germline V gene lookup returns CDR1 SGHRS and CDR2 YFSETQ. The CDR3 contains 13 residues. Germline trimming cut 2 bases from V and 5 bases from J; bases unmatched to any gene: 3. The CDR3 DNA is TGCGCCAGCAGCTTCGGGACAGCCGAGACCCAGTACTTC. Encoded protein: CASSFGTAETQYF.

This clonotype has only a few counts. This chain joins TRBV5-6 and TRBJ1-4, with a tentative D call TRBD1 (6 bases). Germline V lookup: CDR1 SGHDT, CDR2 YYEEEE. The CDR3 length is 14 residues. Trimming left V 4 bases short and J 5 bases short, with 12 bases between. This CDR3 reads CASSQIDRNEKLFF. The CDR3 region has the DNA TGTGCCAGCAGCCAGATCGACAGGAATGAAAAACTGTTTTTT.

The rearrangement links TRBV29-1 to TRBJ2-5; TRBD1 matches 8 bases. The CDR3 runs 14 residues. V lost 6 bases and J lost 5; bases outside the gene matches: 11. The germline V gene encodes CDR1 SQVTM and CDR2 ANQGSEA. The CDR3 region is CSVVTQGAGETQYF. CDR3 sequence (DNA): TGCAGCGTGGTCACTCAGGGGGCTGGGGAGACCCAGTACTTC.

The chain carries TRBV20-1 and TRBJ1-5, with 10 positions matching TRBD1. The germline V gene encodes CDR1 DFQATT and CDR2 SNEGSKA (reference sequence). The J segment lost 2 bases and the V segment lost 0 bases, leaving 13 bases of the junction unmatched. There are 19 residues in the CDR3. CDR3 DNA sequence: TGCAGTGCTAGAGACTTATCCGGGACAGGGGTATGGGGCAATCAGCCCCAGCATTTT. It specifies CSARDLSGTGVWGNQPQHF.

The chain recombines TRBV28 with TRBJ1-1; 7 positions agree with TRBD1. The CDR3 is made up of 15 amino acids. Trimming at V came to 7 bases and at J to 1 base, leaving 9 bases not matched to a gene. Germline loops: CDR1 MDHEN, CDR2 SYDVKM. The CDR3 sequence is CASTHRGGANTEAFF. As DNA, the CDR3 is TGTGCCAGCACGCACAGGGGTGGGGCGAACACTGAAGCTTTCTTT.

This clonotype appeared a few times. The rearrangement links TRBV19 to TRBJ1-2; D not resolved. The length of the CDR3 is 11 residues. V lost 8 bases and J 5 bases, leaving 9 bases between the germline ends. Germline V gene sequence: CDR1 LNHDA, CDR2 SQIVND (reference sequence). The CDR3: CASAEPYGYTF. In nucleotides, the CDR3 is TGTGCCAGTGCGGAGCCTTATGGCTACACCTTC.

The sample holds a few counts of this clonotype. The chain combines TRBV11-2 with TRBJ2-5; D is unresolved. This CDR3 contains 15 residues. Trimming removed 5 bases at V and 2 bases at J, with 15 bases between. Germline assignment: CDR1 SGHAT and CDR2 FQNNGV. The CDR3 is CASSLTWTSQETQYF. In DNA form, the CDR3 reads TGTGCCAGCAGCCTGACCTGGACGTCACAAGAGACCCAGTACTTC.

V and J are TRBV7-6 and TRBJ2-2; D is unclear. The CDR3 length is 12 residues. Germline V gene data show CDR1 as SGHVS and CDR2 as FNYEAQ. The V end lost 5 bases, the J end lost 5 bases, and 6 bases lay between the germline ends. In nucleotides, the CDR3 is TGTGCCAGCAGCCCCGAGACCGGGGAGCTGTTTTTT. It encodes CASSPETGELFF.

This rearrangement joins TRBV7-3 to TRBJ1-6; D not certain. CDR3 size: 13 residues. The germline gives CDR1 SGHTA, CDR2 FQGTGA. With 5 bases removed from V and 8 bases from J, the gap between germline ends came to 10 bases. The CDR3 DNA sequence: TGTGCCAGCAGCCGCGGGCCAGATTCACCCCTCCACTTT. Its translation is CASSRGPDSPLHF.

The CDR3 spells CASSFRASGGGQTQYF. CDR3 coding DNA: TGTGCCAGCAGTTTCCGCGCGAGCGGGGGGGGACAGACCCAGTACTTC. V is TRBV27 and J is TRBJ2-5; 10 bases map to TRBD2. The CDR3 sequence is 16 residues long. CDR1 is MNHEY, CDR2 SMNVEV, per germline (reference sequence). Trimming at V came to 3 bases and at J to 6 bases, leaving 10 bases not matched to a gene.

In its sample, this clonotype was seen a few times. The gene calls are TRBV18 and TRBJ1-1, with D possibly being TRBD1 (6 bases). The CDR3 totals 15 residues. Germline V CDR1 and CDR2: KGHSH, LQKENI. V lost 3 bases, J lost 0 bases, and 11 bases lay in between. The CDR3 bases are TGTGCCAGCTCACCCTGGGGGGCGTTGAACACTGAAGCTTTCTTT. Protein product: CASSPWGALNTEAFF.

The chain is built from TRBV12-3 or TRBV12-4 and TRBJ2-1, with TRBD2 matching 13 bases. V gave up 4 bases and J gave up 0 bases; unmatched junction bases: 12. The CDR3 is 20 amino acids. DNA for the CDR3: TGTGCCAGCAGTTCGACTGCGACTAGCGGGGGGCCCAGCTCCTACAATGAGCAGTTCTTC. Translated: CASSSTATSGGPSSYNEQFF.

The chain is built from TRBV12-3 or TRBV12-4 and TRBJ2-3; D perhaps matches TRBD2 (6 bases). Between the trimmed V and J ends, which lost 5 bases and 1 base, there was a span of 13 bases. The CDR3 has 15 residues. The CDR3 sequence: CASSTRGEGTDTQYF. DNA of the CDR3: TGTGCCAGCAGTACCCGCGGGGAGGGCACAGATACGCAGTATTTT.

This clonotype has only a few counts. The chain carries TRBV7-8 and TRBJ2-4; 11 positions match TRBD1. This CDR3 contains 14 residues. Trimming removed 8 bases from V and 8 bases from J; junction bases left unmatched: 8. The V gene's germline CDR1 is SGHVS and CDR2 FQNEAQ. CDR3 amino acids: CASGEPGQGDIQYF. DNA of the CDR3: TGTGCCAGCGGGGAGCCGGGACAGGGGGACATTCAGTACTTC.

The table lists this clonotype with many counts. The chain employs TRBV7-8 and TRBJ2-7; TRBD2 matches at 10 bases. The CDR3 has 15 residues. The ends lost 5 bases at V and 2 bases at J; junction bases unmatched: 6. Germline assignment: CDR1 SGHVS and CDR2 FQNEAQ. In DNA, the CDR3 is TGTGCCAGCAGCCCGGGACTAGCGAATACCTACGAGCAGTACTTC. Amino acid sequence: CASSPGLANTYEQYF.

The V gene is TRBV7-9, the J gene TRBJ1-6; 7 bases map to TRBD1. CDR1 SEHNR and CDR2 FQNEAQ come from the germline V gene (reference sequence). After removal of 1 base from V and 9 bases from J, the junction contained 3 bases not matched to a gene. The CDR3 extends over 14 amino acids. Here the CDR3 reads CASSLVQGGSPLHF. The DNA of the CDR3 is TGTGCCAGCAGCTTAGTCCAGGGGGGTTCACCCCTCCACTTT.

This clonotype came up many times. This chain uses TRBV7-9 with TRBJ2-7; no firm D call. The ends were cut back, 5 bases at V and 3 bases at J, with 8 bases in the middle. The germline V gene has CDR1 SEHNR and CDR2 FQNEAQ (reference sequence). This CDR3 is built from 12 residues. Written as DNA, the CDR3 is TGTGCCAGCAGCCAGACTTACTACGAGCAGTACTTC. It encodes CASSQTYYEQYF.

The chain carries TRBV15 and TRBJ2-3; the D is unclear. From germline, CDR1 is LNHNV and CDR2 YYDKDF (reference sequence). CDR3 length equals 16 residues. Trimming cost V 1 base and J 2 bases, with 13 bases left between them. CDR3 sequence reads: CATSRGASAITDTQYF. Written as DNA, the CDR3 is TGTGCCACCAGCAGAGGGGCGTCGGCTATCACAGATACGCAGTATTTT.

This rearrangement joins TRBV20-1 to TRBJ2-3; tentatively, D is TRBD2 (5 bases). The V gene lost 7 bases and the J gene lost 1 base, with 12 bases spanning the gap. There are 13 residues in the CDR3. The V gene's germline CDR1 is DFQATT and CDR2 SNEGSKA (reference sequence). The CDR3: CSVPTTGTDTQYF. The CDR3 coding sequence is TGCAGTGTCCCGACTACTGGCACAGATACGCAGTATTTT.

The chain recombines TRBV6-6 with TRBJ2-5; D ambiguous. Trimming took off 2 bases at V and 4 bases at J, with 11 bases between the two ends. The CDR3 loop spans 14 amino acids. Germline-derived CDR1 and CDR2 are MNHNY and SVGAGI (reference sequence). The CDR3 DNA follows: TGTGCCAGCAGTTACGGTATTCCTCTAGAGACCCAGTACTTC. Amino acids: CASSYGIPLETQYF.

This clonotype was seen only a few times. This chain connects TRBV6-5 to TRBJ2-3, with D unresolved. Trimming pared 5 bases from V and 1 base from J, leaving 19 bases between. Germline CDR1 is MNHEY and CDR2 is SVGAGI. CDR3 length: 17 residues. The DNA of the CDR3 is TGTGCCAGCAGTGATACCTCCCGGGCCCTAGGCACAGATACGCAGTATTTT. It is translated as CASSDTSRALGTDTQYF.

This chain links TRBV9 with TRBJ2-7, with D possibly TRBD2 on 5 matching bases. This CDR3 spans 13 amino acids. The V and J ends lost 3 bases and 3 bases respectively, with 10 bases between them. Per the germline V gene, CDR1 is SGDLS and CDR2 is YYNGEE. CDR3 in amino acids: CASSGENVYEQYF. The CDR3 region has the DNA TGTGCCAGCAGCGGGGAGAACGTCTACGAGCAGTACTTC. Looking up the rest from reference TRBV9 and TRBJ2-7 gives the full variable domain: DSGVTQTPKHLITATGQRVTLRCSPRSGDLSVYWYQQSLDQGLQFLIQYYNGEERAKGNILERFSAQQFPDLHSELNLSSLELGDSALYFCASSGENVYEQYFGPGTRLTVT.

The CDR3 here is CASSQVGLTTDTQYF. CDR3 bases: TGCGCCAGCAGCCAAGTGGGACTCACCACAGATACGCAGTATTTT. The chain couples TRBV4-1 to TRBJ2-3, with D perhaps matching TRBD2 (6 bases). This CDR3 contains 15 residues. CDR1 and CDR2 (germline): MGHRA, YSYEKL. The V end lost 1 base, the J end lost 2 bases, and 10 bases lay between the germline ends.

This clonotype was counted many times. This sequence joins TRBV7-9 and TRBJ1-5; 8 positions agree with TRBD1. Trimming at V came to 5 bases and at J to 2 bases, leaving 2 bases not matched to a gene. Germline V gene sequence: CDR1 SEHNR, CDR2 FQNEAQ (reference sequence). The CDR3 extends over 14 amino acids. The CDR3 protein is CASSQGQGNQPQHF. Here the CDR3 DNA reads TGTGCCAGCAGCCAGGGACAGGGCAATCAGCCCCAGCATTTT.

This clonotype was found many times. The chain employs TRBV12-3 or TRBV12-4 and TRBJ1-5; TRBD1 is a possible D gene (6 bases). Trimming shortened V by 6 bases and J by 4 bases, and 13 bases separated the two germline ends. This CDR3 contains 14 residues. CDR3 loop: CASSPDRWNQPQHF. CDR3 coding DNA: TGTGCCAGCAGCCCCGACAGGTGGAATCAGCCCCAGCATTTT.

The chain joins TRBV7-8 to TRBJ2-1, with 9 positions matching TRBD2. Germline CDR1 SGHVS, CDR2 FQNEAQ. V lost 0 bases and J lost 6; bases outside the gene matches: 6. The CDR3 is 16 residues long. The CDR3 nucleotides read TGTGCCAGCAGCTTAGCGTCTAGCGGGAAGGTCAATGAGCAGTTCTTC. Translating gives CASSLASSGKVNEQFF.